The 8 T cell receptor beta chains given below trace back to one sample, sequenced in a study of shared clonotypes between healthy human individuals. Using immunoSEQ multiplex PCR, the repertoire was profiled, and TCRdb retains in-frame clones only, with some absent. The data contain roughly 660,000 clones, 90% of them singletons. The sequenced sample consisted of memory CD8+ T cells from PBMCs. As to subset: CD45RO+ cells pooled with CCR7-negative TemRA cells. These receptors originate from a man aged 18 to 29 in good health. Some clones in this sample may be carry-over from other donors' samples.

The CDR3, as DNA: TGTGCCAGCAGTTTATCAGGGATCACTGAAGCTTTCTTT. Protein sequence: CASSLSGITEAFF. The chain employs TRBV28 and TRBJ1-1, with a possible D match to TRBD1 (5 bases). V lost 1 base, J lost 4 bases, and 7 bases lay in between. The germline CDR1 and CDR2 sequences are MDHEN and SYDVKM. The CDR3 is 13 amino acids. The entire variable domain, with the rest obtained from reference TRBV28 and TRBJ1-1, is as follows: DVKVTQSSRYLVKRTGEKVFLECVQDMDHENMFWYRQDPGLGLRLIYFSYDVKMKEKGDIPEGYSVSREKKERFSLILESASTNQTSMYLCASSLSGITEAFFGQGTRLTVV.

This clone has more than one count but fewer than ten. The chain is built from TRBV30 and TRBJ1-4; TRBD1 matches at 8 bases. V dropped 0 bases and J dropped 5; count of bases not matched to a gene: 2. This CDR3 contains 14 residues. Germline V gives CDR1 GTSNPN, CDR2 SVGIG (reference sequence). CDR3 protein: CAWSVGTGNEKLFF. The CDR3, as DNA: TGTGCCTGGAGTGTCGGGACAGGAAATGAAAAACTGTTTTTT.

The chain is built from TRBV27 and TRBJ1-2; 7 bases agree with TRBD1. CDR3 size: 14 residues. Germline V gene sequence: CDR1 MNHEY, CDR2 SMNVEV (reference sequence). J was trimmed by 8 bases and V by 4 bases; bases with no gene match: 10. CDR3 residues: CASSSRTGSAGYTF. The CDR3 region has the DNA TGTGCCAGCAGTTCACGGACAGGAAGCGCCGGCTACACCTTC.

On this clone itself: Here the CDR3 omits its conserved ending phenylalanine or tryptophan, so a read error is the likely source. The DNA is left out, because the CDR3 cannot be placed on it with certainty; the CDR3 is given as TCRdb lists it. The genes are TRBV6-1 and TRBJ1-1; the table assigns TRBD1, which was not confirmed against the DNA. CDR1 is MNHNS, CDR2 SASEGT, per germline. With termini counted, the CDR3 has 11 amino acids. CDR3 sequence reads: CASSDGWRQVV.

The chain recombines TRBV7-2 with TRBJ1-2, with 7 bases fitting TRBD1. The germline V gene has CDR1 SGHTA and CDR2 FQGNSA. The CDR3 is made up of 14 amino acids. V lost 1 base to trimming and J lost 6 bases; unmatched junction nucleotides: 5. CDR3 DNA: TGTGCCAGCAGCTTAGTAAGGACAGGCGATGGCTACACCTTC. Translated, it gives CASSLVRTGDGYTF.

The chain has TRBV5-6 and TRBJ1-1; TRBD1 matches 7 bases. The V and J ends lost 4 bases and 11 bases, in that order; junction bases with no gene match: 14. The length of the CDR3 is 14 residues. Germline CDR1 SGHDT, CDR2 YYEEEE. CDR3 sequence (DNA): TGTGCCAGCAGCGGGATGACAGGGACCCAGGGGGCTTTCTTT. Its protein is CASSGMTGTQGAFF.

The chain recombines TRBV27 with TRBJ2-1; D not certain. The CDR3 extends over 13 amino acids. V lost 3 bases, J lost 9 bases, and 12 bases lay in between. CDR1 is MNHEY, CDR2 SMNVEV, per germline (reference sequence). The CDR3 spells CASSLRLGSEQFF. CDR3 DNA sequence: TGTGCCAGCAGTTTGCGCCTAGGTTCTGAGCAGTTCTTC.

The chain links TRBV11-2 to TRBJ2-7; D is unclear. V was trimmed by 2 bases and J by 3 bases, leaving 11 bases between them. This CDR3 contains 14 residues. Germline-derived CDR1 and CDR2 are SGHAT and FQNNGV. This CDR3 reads CASSLMGQNYEQYF. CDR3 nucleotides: TGTGCCAGCAGCTTAATGGGCCAGAACTACGAGCAGTACTTC.